A single sample is the source of the 29 T cell receptor beta chains below, sequenced in a study of response to subunit inactivated influenza vaccine. MiXCR was run by TCRdb on the RT-PCR reads, yielding one entry per CDR3 protein. The table includes some 500,000 distinct CDR3 sequences, 16% detected once. The sample here was CD4+ T cells sorted from PBMCs, taken around 25 months after vaccination. The origin of the receptors is a man aged 50-75 years who received an inactivated influenza vaccine.

Only a few counts were recorded for this clonotype. J is TRBJ2-5 and V is TRBV4-2; TRBD2 agrees at 8 bases. The CDR3 is 17 residues long. The junction had 8 bases not matched to a gene; V was cut back by 0 bases and J by 2 bases. Germline assignment: CDR1 LGHNA and CDR2 YNFKEQ. The CDR3 loop reads CASSQDPPAGDQETQYF. The CDR3 DNA reads TGTGCCAGCAGCCAAGATCCCCCAGCGGGGGATCAAGAGACCCAGTACTTC.

This clonotype has ten or more counts. J is TRBJ2-1 and V is TRBV15; either TRBD1 or TRBD2 may supply D (5 bases each). The CDR3 covers 14 residues. The germline V gene has CDR1 LNHNV and CDR2 YYDKDF (reference sequence). The V and J ends lost 0 bases and 10 bases respectively, with 13 bases between them. Written as DNA, the CDR3 is TGTGCCACCAGCAGAGATACGGGGCCCGGGGAGCAGTTCTTC. This encodes CATSRDTGPGEQFF.

In its sample, this clonotype was seen a few times. The chain combines TRBV4-1 with TRBJ2-2; TRBD1 might be the D (6 bases). This CDR3 region has 14 residues. Germline V CDR1 and CDR2: MGHRA, YSYEKL. V was shortened by 6 bases and J by 6 bases, with 14 bases between the two germline ends. CDR3 nucleotides: TGCGCCAGCAGGTCGGACAGCGGCTCCGGGGAGCTGTTTTTT. Encoded protein: CASRSDSGSGELFF.

This clonotype was detected only a few times. This chain joins TRBV20-1 and TRBJ2-1; weak D call: TRBD1 (6 bases). The germline gives CDR1 DFQATT, CDR2 SNEGSKA (reference sequence). This CDR3 region has 14 residues. The V gene lost 3 bases and the J gene lost 1 base, with 10 bases spanning the gap. CDR3 region: CSARSQGSYNEQFF. The CDR3 DNA sequence: TGCAGTGCTAGGTCACAGGGATCCTACAATGAGCAGTTCTTC.

The CDR3 loop is CASTGWGALYNEQFF. CDR3 DNA sequence: TGTGCCAGCACCGGGTGGGGGGCCCTTTACAATGAGCAGTTCTTC. V gene TRBV6-1 combines with J gene TRBJ2-1; the D call may be TRBD1 or TRBD2 (6 bases each). V was clipped by 7 bases and J by 4 bases, with 17 bases between them. CDR1 and CDR2 (germline): MNHNS, SASEGT. The CDR3 is 15 amino acids.

This clonotype came up many times. The V gene is TRBV10-3, the J gene TRBJ2-2, with a possible D match to TRBD2 (6 bases). The germline gives CDR1 ENHRY, CDR2 SYGVKD. V was trimmed by 0 bases and J by 0 bases, leaving 8 bases between them. The CDR3 contains 16 residues. The CDR3 DNA reads TGTGCCATCAGTGAGTCAACTAGCTCGAACACCGGGGAGCTGTTTTTT. The encoded protein is CAISESTSSNTGELFF.

Ten or more counts support this clonotype. The gene calls are TRBV24-1 and TRBJ1-2; unclear D gene. Trimming took 0 bases from V and 2 from J, leaving 6 bases between them. CDR1 KGHDR and CDR2 SFDVKD come from the germline V gene. The CDR3 has 14 residues. CDR3 protein: CATSDLRANYGYTF. CDR3 sequence (DNA): TGTGCCACCAGTGATTTGCGGGCCAACTATGGCTACACCTTC.

This clonotype was seen only a few times. This chain links TRBV25-1 with TRBJ2-7; TRBD2 aligns across 14 bases. Germline CDR1 is MGHDK and CDR2 is SYGVNS. V trimming: 4 bases; J trimming: 5 bases; junction bases outside the gene matches: 10. The CDR3 consists of 17 residues. The CDR3 spells CASSGLRGTSGSNEQYF. CDR3 in DNA: TGTGCCAGCAGTGGCTTGAGGGGGACTAGCGGGAGCAACGAGCAGTACTTC.

The gene calls are TRBV7-2 and TRBJ2-3; D not resolved. V was cut by 1 base and J by 3 bases, with 11 bases left in between. This CDR3 has 15 amino acids. Germline assignment: CDR1 SGHTA and CDR2 FQGNSA. The CDR3 reads CASSLVGPVTDTQYF. The CDR3 nucleotides read TGTGCCAGCAGCTTAGTGGGTCCGGTGACAGATACGCAGTATTTT.

This clonotype has more than one count but fewer than ten. The chain combines TRBV20-1 with TRBJ2-5; no clear D gene. The germline V and J ends were trimmed by 1 base and 0 bases, with 12 bases remaining between them. The CDR3 is made up of 15 amino acids. Germline assignment: CDR1 DFQATT and CDR2 SNEGSKA (reference sequence). The CDR3 DNA reads TGCAGTGCTAGAGGCGCCCGGACGGACCAAGAGACCCAGTACTTC. Amino acid sequence: CSARGARTDQETQYF.

The chain links TRBV5-4 to TRBJ2-7; D unclear. V was trimmed by 3 bases and J by 6 bases, leaving 16 bases between them. The CDR3 extends over 14 amino acids. CDR1 is SGHNT, CDR2 YYREEE, per germline (reference sequence). The CDR3 spells CASSSARLAGEQYF. The CDR3 DNA is TGTGCCAGCAGCTCCGCCCGCCTGGCAGGCGAGCAGTACTTC. The full variable domain, in which reference TRBV5-4 and TRBJ2-7 provide the parts outside the CDR3, is ETGVTQSPTHLIKTRGQQVTLRCSSQSGHNTVSWYQQALGQGPQFIFQYYREEENGRGNFPPRFSGLQFPNYSSELNVNALELDDSALYLCASSSARLAGEQYFGPGTRLTVT.

This clonotype was recorded many times. The genes are TRBV29-1 and TRBJ2-3, with 9 positions matching TRBD2. The trim removed 3 bases at V and 8 bases at J, leaving 6 bases unmatched. The CDR3 covers 13 residues. Germline V CDR1 and CDR2: SQVTM, ANQGSEA. CDR3 residues: CSVEAGTSFTQYF. DNA for the CDR3: TGCAGCGTTGAGGCCGGGACTAGCTTTACGCAGTATTTT.

This chain uses TRBV5-5 with TRBJ2-7; no firm D call. Trimming took off 1 base at V and 5 bases at J, with 7 bases between the two ends. Germline V gene lookup returns CDR1 SGHKS and CDR2 YYEKEE (reference sequence). This CDR3 is 12 amino acids long. CDR3 amino acids: CASSLYGNEQYF. The CDR3 DNA sequence: TGTGCCAGCAGCTTGTATGGGAACGAGCAGTACTTC. Based on the CDR3 plus reference TRBV5-5 and TRBJ2-7, the full variable domain is DAGVTQSPTHLIKTRGQQVTLRCSPISGHKSVSWYQQVLGQGPQFIFQYYEKEERGRGNFPDRFSARQFPNYSSELNVNALLLGDSALYLCASSLYGNEQYFGPGTRLTVT.

This clonotype was counted once. The chain combines TRBV19 with TRBJ2-1; TRBD2 agrees at 14 bases. Germline V gene data show CDR1 as LNHDA and CDR2 as SQIVND (reference sequence). The CDR3 totals 17 residues. J gave up 5 bases and V 4 bases, and 7 bases lay outside the gene matches. The CDR3 loop is CASSSYGLAGGNNEQFF. CDR3 bases: TGTGCCAGTAGTAGTTACGGACTAGCGGGGGGAAACAATGAGCAGTTCTTC.

This chain connects TRBV2 to TRBJ1-3, with 7 positions matching TRBD1. The CDR3 is made up of 12 amino acids. Trimming removed 3 bases from V and 7 bases from J; junction bases left unmatched: 0. Germline values: CDR1 SNHLY, CDR2 FYNNEI. The CDR3 nucleotides are TGTGCCAGCAGTGACAGGGGGAACACCATATATTTT. Translation gives CASSDRGNTIYF.

The sample holds many counts of this clonotype. The CDR3: CASSDVIAGELFF. The CDR3 region has the DNA TGTGCCAGCTCCGACGTCATCGCCGGGGAGCTGTTTTTT. J is TRBJ2-2 and V is TRBV18, with D unresolved. The CDR3 is 13 amino acids. Trimming removed 6 bases at V and 6 bases at J, with 11 bases between. CDR1 KGHSH and CDR2 LQKENI come from the germline V gene.

The chain uses TRBV10-3 and TRBJ1-2; TRBD1 agrees at 10 bases. Germline CDR1 reads ENHRY; CDR2 reads SYGVKD. The length of the CDR3 is 14 residues. V lost 6 bases to trimming and J lost 5 bases; unmatched junction nucleotides: 6. Here the CDR3 DNA reads TGTGCCATCAGCGTGGACAGGGGGAAGTATGGCTACACCTTC. Translation gives CAISVDRGKYGYTF.

This clonotype appeared a few times. The chain combines TRBV19 with TRBJ1-5; TRBD1 is a possible D gene (5 bases). Germline V gene lookup returns CDR1 LNHDA and CDR2 SQIVND (reference sequence). This CDR3 region has 14 residues. Trimming shortened V by 5 bases and J by 9 bases, and 17 bases separated the two germline ends. In DNA, the CDR3 is TGTGCCAGTAGTCATGGGACGGTTCCGTGGCCCCAGCATTTT. It yields the protein CASSHGTVPWPQHF. The full variable domain, its missing parts supplied by reference TRBV19 and TRBJ1-5, is DGGITQSPKYLFRKEGQNVTLSCEQNLNHDAMYWYRQDPGQGLRLIYYSQIVNDFQKGDIAEGYSVSREKKESFPLTVTSAQKNPTAFYLCASSHGTVPWPQHFGDGTRLSIL.

There are many counts of this clonotype. This chain joins TRBV27 and TRBJ1-6; no clear D. This CDR3 has 13 amino acids. CDR1 is MNHEY and CDR2 is SMNVEV in the germline V gene (reference sequence). V was pared by 4 bases and J by 10 bases, with 11 bases between. The CDR3 region has the DNA TGTGCCAGCAGTTCAAACCCAAACTCACCCCTCCACTTT. This encodes CASSSNPNSPLHF.

This clonotype has only a few counts. The gene calls are TRBV5-1 and TRBJ2-1; D not certain. Germline V lookup: CDR1 SGHRS, CDR2 YFSETQ. The CDR3 covers 13 residues. V was pared by 2 bases and J by 7 bases, with 10 bases between. CDR3 in amino acids: CASSFFNANEQFF. The CDR3 DNA is TGCGCCAGCAGCTTTTTTAATGCGAATGAGCAGTTCTTC.

This clonotype appeared a few times. J is TRBJ2-1 and V is TRBV9, with TRBD1 matching 9 bases. The CDR3 extends over 15 amino acids. The trim removed 3 bases at V and 6 bases at J, leaving 7 bases unmatched. Germline V gene lookup returns CDR1 SGDLS and CDR2 YYNGEE. The CDR3 sequence: CASSDGDRAANEQFF. In DNA form, the CDR3 reads TGTGCCAGCAGCGATGGGGACAGGGCGGCCAATGAGCAGTTCTTC.

The sample holds a few counts of this clonotype. This sequence joins TRBV6-6 and TRBJ1-6, with a possible D match to TRBD1 (6 bases). The CDR3 consists of 12 residues. Germline CDR1 reads MNHNY; CDR2 reads SVGAGI (reference sequence). V gave up 7 bases and J gave up 7 bases, with 8 bases separating them. The DNA for the CDR3 is TGTGCCAGCACACAGGGAAATTCACCCCTCCACTTT. It yields the protein CASTQGNSPLHF.

The chain recombines TRBV12-2 with TRBJ2-5; the D call TRBD2 from the table was never checked on the DNA. TRBV12-2 is an annotated pseudogene. CDR3 size: 14 residues. CDR3 nucleotides: TGTGCAAGTCGCTTAGTAGGGCATCAAGAGACCCAGTACTTC. This sequence encodes CASRLVGHQETQYF.

V and J are TRBV6-1 and TRBJ1-1, with D uncertain. Germline CDR1 reads MNHNS; CDR2 reads SASEGT. The CDR3 spans 14 residues. V lost 6 bases, J lost 1 base, and 12 bases lay in between. CDR3: CASRVLGENTEAFF. As DNA, the CDR3 is TGTGCCAGCAGGGTACTTGGAGAGAACACTGAAGCTTTCTTT.

The table lists this clonotype with many counts. J is TRBJ1-6 and V is TRBV10-3; TRBD1 matches at 7 bases. CDR1 and CDR2 (germline): ENHRY, SYGVKD. Unmatched junction bases numbered 4, after V lost 6 bases and J lost 5 bases. The CDR3 length is 14 residues. CDR3 bases: TGTGCCATCAGGGCCGGGACAGATAATTCACCCCTCCACTTT. Protein sequence: CAIRAGTDNSPLHF.

This clonotype has ten or more counts. The chain recombines TRBV29-1 with TRBJ2-7; D is possibly TRBD2 (6 bases). Germline V gene sequence: CDR1 SQVTM, CDR2 ANQGSEA. CDR3 length: 12 residues. The germline V and J ends were trimmed by 5 bases and 2 bases, with 10 bases remaining between them. Written as DNA, the CDR3 is TGCAGCGTTAGGCCGGGGGCCTACGAGCAGTACTTC. It codes for CSVRPGAYEQYF.

On this clonotype: It differs at one base from a far larger clone, so likely a read error. V is TRBV14 and J is TRBJ2-5; D unresolved. The CDR3 totals 11 residues. Germline V CDR1 and CDR2: SGHDN, FVKESK. The V end lost 2 bases, the J end lost 3 bases, and 1 base lay between the germline ends. In nucleotides, the CDR3 is TGTGCCAGCAGCCAAAAAGAGACCCAGTACTTC. Its translation: CASSQKETQYF.

This clonotype has a count of ten or more. The chain has TRBV20-1 and TRBJ1-5; 8 bases match TRBD1. Trimming removed 6 bases from V and 4 bases from J; junction bases left unmatched: 5. The V gene's germline CDR1 is DFQATT and CDR2 SNEGSKA (reference sequence). The CDR3 is 13 amino acids. Here the CDR3 reads CSAIDRGNQPQHF. The CDR3 nucleotides read TGCAGTGCAATTGACAGGGGAAATCAGCCCCAGCATTTT.

This clonotype occurred a few times. The gene calls are TRBV4-1 and TRBJ1-1, with a possible D match to TRBD1 (6 bases). Germline CDR1 and CDR2: MGHRA and YSYEKL. The CDR3 covers 15 residues. Trimming shortened V by 1 base and J by 1 base, and 10 bases separated the two germline ends. The CDR3 DNA reads TGCGCCAGCAGCCAAGTAAGGGGGGCGAACACTGAAGCTTTCTTT. Translating gives CASSQVRGANTEAFF.